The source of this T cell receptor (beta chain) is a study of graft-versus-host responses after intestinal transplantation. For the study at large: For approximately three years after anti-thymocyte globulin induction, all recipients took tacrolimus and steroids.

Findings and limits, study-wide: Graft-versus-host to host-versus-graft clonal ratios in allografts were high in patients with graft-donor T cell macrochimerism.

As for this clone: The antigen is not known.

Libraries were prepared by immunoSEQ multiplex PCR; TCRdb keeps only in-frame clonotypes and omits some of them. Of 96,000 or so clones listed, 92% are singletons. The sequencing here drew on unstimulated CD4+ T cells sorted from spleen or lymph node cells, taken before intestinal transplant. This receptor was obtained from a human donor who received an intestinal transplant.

CDR3 DNA sequence: TGTGCCAGCAGCTTTAACAGGCGCACAGATACGCAGTATTTT. It translates to CASSFNRRTDTQYF. This chain links TRBV7-2 with TRBJ2-3; D is perhaps TRBD1 (5 bases). CDR1 and CDR2 from the germline V gene are SGHTA and FQGNSA. Trimming took 3 bases from V and 1 from J, leaving 8 bases between them. The CDR3 contains 14 residues.